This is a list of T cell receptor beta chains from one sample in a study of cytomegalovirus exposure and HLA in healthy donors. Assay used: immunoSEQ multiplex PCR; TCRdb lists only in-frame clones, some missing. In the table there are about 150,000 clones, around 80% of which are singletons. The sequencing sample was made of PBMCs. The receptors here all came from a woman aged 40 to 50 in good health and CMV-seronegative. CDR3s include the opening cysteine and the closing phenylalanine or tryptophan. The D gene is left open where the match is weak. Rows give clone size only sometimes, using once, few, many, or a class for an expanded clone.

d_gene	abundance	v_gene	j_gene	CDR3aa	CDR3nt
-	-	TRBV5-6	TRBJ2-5	CASSYRLVREETQYF	TGTGCCAGCAGCTATAGACTAGTTAGGGAAGAGACCCAGTACTTC
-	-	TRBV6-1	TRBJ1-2	CASRTGPDNYGYTF	TGTGCCAGTAGAACAGGGCCCGATAACTATGGCTACACCTTC
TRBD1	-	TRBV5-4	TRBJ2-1	CASSWKSGQGVNEQFF	TGTGCCAGCAGCTGGAAATCGGGACAGGGGGTTAATGAGCAGTTCTTC
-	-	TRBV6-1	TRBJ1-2	CASPGGDYGYTF	TGTGCCAGCCCGGGGGGAGACTATGGCTACACCTTC
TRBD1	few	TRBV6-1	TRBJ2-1	CASSDPGTGTYNEQFF	TGTGCCAGCAGTGACCCCGGGACAGGGACCTACAATGAGCAGTTCTTC
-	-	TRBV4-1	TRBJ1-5	CASSQDPFLPQHF	TGCGCCAGCAGCCAAGACCCCTTTTTACCCCAGCATTTT
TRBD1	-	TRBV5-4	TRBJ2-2	CASSPRTGAGELFF	TGTGCCAGCAGCCCGAGGACAGGGGCCGGGGAGCTGTTTTTT
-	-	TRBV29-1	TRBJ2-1	CSVRKGDNEQFF	TGCAGCGTTAGGAAAGGGGACAATGAGCAGTTCTTC
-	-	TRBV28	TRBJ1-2	CATIRDTLTNGYTF	TGTGCAACAATCCGGGACACCCTCACGAATGGCTACACCTTC
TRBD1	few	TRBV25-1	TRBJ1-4	CASSELGQGEKLFF	TGTGCCAGCAGTGAACTGGGACAGGGGGAAAAACTGTTTTTT
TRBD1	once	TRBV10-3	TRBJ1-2	CAISVNRGSDYGYTF	TGTGCCATCAGTGTTAACAGGGGCTCGGACTATGGCTACACCTTC
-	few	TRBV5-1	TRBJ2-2	CASTTTPKTGELFF	TGCGCCAGTACGACTACACCCAAGACCGGGGAGCTGTTTTTT
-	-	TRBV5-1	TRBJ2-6	CASSLVVVDAGASVLTF	TGCGCCAGCAGCTTGGTTGTGGTTGACGCTGGGGCCAGCGTCCTGACTTTC
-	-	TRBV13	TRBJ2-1	CASSLYYNEQFF	TGTGCCAGCAGCCTTTATTACAATGAGCAGTTCTTC
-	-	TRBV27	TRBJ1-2	CASSSKQGFRYGYTF	TGTGCCAGCAGCTCTAAGCAGGGGTTTAGGTATGGCTACACCTTC
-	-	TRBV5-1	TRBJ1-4	CASSLEGDPNEKLFF	TGCGCCAGCAGCTTGGAGGGGGACCCTAATGAAAAACTGTTTTTT
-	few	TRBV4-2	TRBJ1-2	CASSQDRSQANYGYTF	TGTGCCAGCAGCCAAGATCGTTCCCAGGCTAACTATGGCTACACCTTC
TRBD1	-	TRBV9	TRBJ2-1	CASSVEGQGTYNEQFF	TGTGCCAGCAGCGTAGAGGGACAGGGGACCTACAATGAGCAGTTCTTC
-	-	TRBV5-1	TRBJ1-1	CASSVDINTEAFF	TGCGCCAGCAGCGTGGACATCAACACTGAAGCTTTCTTT
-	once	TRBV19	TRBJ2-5	CASSQVGGETQYF	TGTGCCAGTAGCCAAGTCGGCGGGGAGACCCAGTACTTC
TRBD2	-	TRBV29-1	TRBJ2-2	CSVEFSRGAPGSLFF	TGCAGCGTTGAGTTCTCGCGGGGGGCCCCGGGTTCGCTGTTTTTT
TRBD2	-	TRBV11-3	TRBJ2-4	CASSLSGRWNIQYF	TGTGCCAGCAGCTTAAGCGGGAGATGGAACATTCAGTACTTC
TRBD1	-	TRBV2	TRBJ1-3	CASSERQGARGNTIYF	TGTGCCAGCAGTGAAAGACAGGGGGCTCGTGGAAACACCATATATTTT
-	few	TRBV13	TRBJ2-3	CASSFLEGVDTQYF	TGTGCCAGCAGCTTTTTGGAGGGCGTAGATACGCAGTATTTT
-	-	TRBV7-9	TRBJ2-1	CASSPGTYNEQFF	TGTGCCAGCAGCCCGGGGACATACAATGAGCAGTTCTTC
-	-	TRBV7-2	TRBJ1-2	CASSSRGSDSNYGYTF	TGTGCCAGCAGCTCCCGCGGAAGCGACAGTAACTATGGCTACACCTTC
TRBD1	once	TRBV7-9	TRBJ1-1	CASSTGPPRDRGPHTEAFF	TGTGCCAGCAGCACCGGCCCCCCCCGGGACAGGGGGCCCCACACTGAAGCTTTCTTT
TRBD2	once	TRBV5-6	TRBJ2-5	CASSFDVTSGEETQYF	TGTGCCAGCAGCTTTGATGTGACTAGCGGGGAAGAGACCCAGTACTTC
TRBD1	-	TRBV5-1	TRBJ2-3	CASSFGTGITDTQYF	TGCGCCAGCAGCTTCGGGACAGGGATCACAGATACGCAGTATTTT
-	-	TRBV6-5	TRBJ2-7	CASSYSVGGDYEQYF	TGTGCCAGCAGTTACAGTGTCGGCGGAGACTACGAGCAGTACTTC
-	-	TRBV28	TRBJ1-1	CASGAAPGTEAFF	TGTGCCAGCGGGGCAGCCCCGGGCACTGAAGCTTTCTTT
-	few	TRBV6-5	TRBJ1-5	CASSRLGGPHQPQHF	TGTGCCAGCAGTCGATTGGGAGGGCCCCACCAGCCCCAGCATTTT
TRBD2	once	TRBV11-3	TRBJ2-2	CASSSRTSGTGELFF	TGTGCCAGCAGCTCAAGGACTAGCGGGACCGGGGAGCTGTTTTTT